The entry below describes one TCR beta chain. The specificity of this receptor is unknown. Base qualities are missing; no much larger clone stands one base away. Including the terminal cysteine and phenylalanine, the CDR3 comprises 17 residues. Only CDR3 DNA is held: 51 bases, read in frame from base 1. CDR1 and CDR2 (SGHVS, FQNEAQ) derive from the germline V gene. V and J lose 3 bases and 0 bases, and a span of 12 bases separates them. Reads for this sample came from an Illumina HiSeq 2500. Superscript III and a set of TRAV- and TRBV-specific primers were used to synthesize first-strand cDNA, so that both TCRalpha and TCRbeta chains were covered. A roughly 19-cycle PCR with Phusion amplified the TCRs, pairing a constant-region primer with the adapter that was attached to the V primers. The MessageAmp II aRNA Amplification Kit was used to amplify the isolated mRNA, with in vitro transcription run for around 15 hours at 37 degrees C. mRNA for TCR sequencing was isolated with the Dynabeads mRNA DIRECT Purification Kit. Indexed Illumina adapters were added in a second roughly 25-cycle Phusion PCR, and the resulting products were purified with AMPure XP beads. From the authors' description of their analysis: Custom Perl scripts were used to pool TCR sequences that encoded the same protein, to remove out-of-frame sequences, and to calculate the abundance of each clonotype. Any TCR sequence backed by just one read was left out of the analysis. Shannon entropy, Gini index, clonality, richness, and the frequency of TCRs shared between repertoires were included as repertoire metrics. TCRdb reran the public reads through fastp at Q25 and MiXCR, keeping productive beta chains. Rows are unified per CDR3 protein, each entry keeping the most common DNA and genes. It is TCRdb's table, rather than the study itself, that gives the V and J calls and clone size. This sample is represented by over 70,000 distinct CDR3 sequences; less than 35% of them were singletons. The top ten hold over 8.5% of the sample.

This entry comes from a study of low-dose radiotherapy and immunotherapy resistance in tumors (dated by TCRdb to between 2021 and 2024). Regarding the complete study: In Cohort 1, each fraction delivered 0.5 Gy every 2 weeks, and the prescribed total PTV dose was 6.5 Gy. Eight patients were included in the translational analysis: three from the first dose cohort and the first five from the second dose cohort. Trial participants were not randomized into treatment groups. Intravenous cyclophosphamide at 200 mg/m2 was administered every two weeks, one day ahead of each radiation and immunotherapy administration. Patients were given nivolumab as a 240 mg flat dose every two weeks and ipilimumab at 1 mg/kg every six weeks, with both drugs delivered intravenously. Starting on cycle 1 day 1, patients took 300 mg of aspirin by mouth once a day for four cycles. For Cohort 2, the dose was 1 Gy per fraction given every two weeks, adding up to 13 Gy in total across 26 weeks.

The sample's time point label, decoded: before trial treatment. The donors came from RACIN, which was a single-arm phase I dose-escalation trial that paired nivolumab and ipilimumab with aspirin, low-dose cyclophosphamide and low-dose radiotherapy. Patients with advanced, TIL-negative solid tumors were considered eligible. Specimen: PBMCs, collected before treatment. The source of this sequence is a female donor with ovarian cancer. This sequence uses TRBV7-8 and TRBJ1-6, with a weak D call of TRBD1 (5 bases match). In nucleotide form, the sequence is TGTGCCAGCAGCTTGGAAGGGGCGAGCTCCTATAATTCACCCCTCCACTTT. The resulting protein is CASSLEGASSYNSPLHF.